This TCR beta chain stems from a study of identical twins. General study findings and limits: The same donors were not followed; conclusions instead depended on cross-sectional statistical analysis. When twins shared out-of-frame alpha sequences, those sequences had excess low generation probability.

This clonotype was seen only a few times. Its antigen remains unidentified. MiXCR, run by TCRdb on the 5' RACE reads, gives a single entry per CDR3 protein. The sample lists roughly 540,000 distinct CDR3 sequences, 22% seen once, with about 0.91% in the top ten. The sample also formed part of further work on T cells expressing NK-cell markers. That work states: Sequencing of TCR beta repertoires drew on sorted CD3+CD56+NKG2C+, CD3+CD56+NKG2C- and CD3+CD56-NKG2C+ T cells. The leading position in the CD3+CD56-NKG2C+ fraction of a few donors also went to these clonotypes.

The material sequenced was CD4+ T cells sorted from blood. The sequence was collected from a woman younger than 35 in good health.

DNA of the CDR3: TGCGCCAGCAGCTTGGAAGGGGGGGGACCGCTTACCTACGAGCAGTACTTC. Translation: CASSLEGGGPLTYEQYF. The chain combines TRBV5-1 with TRBJ2-7; a weak D match, TRBD2 (7 bases). Germline CDR1 SGHRS, CDR2 YFSETQ. The CDR3 has 17 residues. V was shortened by 0 bases and J by 2 bases, with 18 bases between the two germline ends.